This T cell receptor beta chain stems from a study of blood T cells in healthy people across ages (dated by TCRdb to between 2014 and 2017). Some background on the complete study: In model experiments, template switching captured roughly one uniquely barcoded TCR beta cDNA molecule for every two T cells. Four age groups were formed from the donors: young (average roughly 15 years), middle-aged (approximately 41), aged (about 62) and long-lived (roughly 81). The study analyzed two additional independent replicas of 1 million unique cDNA reads from the same blood draw for two donors, one aged 18 to 29 and one aged 80 or older. Age-related changes in TCR beta repertoire diversity were measured in the study by deep sequencing normalized with unique cDNA molecular identifiers. What the research found in general, with its limitations: Estimates of total diversity based on one million sequenced T cells were considered lower bounds and underestimates. Observed TCR beta diversity correlated strongly with the percentage of naive T cells measured by flow cytometry. Because profiling used bulk unsorted PBMCs, naive and antigen-experienced compartments could not be compared conclusively. As age increased, observed TCR beta diversity per million T cells dropped in a roughly linear way, and a significant reduction was already evident by age roughly 36. Compared with the aged group, the long-lived group had more naive CD4+ T cells, fewer expanded clones and increased TCR diversity, a pattern suggesting age selection. Because the CMV infection status of the donors was unknown, age-related changes in expanded clonotypes may potentially have been confounded.

Donors were 40 or so systemically healthy Caucasian individuals from Russia aged roughly 6 to 100 years. Ten milliliters of peripheral blood were drawn from each donor into EDTA-treated Vacutainer tubes. PBMCs were isolated by Ficoll-Paque density-gradient centrifugation, with at least 6 million obtained per sample. Trizol reagent was used to extract total RNA from PBMCs, with at least 6 micrograms per sample. For every donor, flow cytometry on a PBMC aliquot measured the percentage of naive CD45RAhigh/CD27high T cells. Library method: 5' RACE. Sequencing used an Illumina HiSeq 2500. A second PCR of roughly 6 to 11 cycles was performed with a sample-barcoded 5' primer and a J-beta primer mix. A template-switch 5' adaptor carrying 12 random nucleotides introduced a unique molecular identifier onto each TCR beta cDNA molecule. Each sample yielded at least 2.5 million CDR3-containing paired-end reads. All of the RNA was converted into first-strand cDNA using the Mint cDNA synthesis kit, with a TRBC-specific oligonucleotide serving as the primer. Following uracil-DNA glycosylase treatment, a first 18-cycle PCR with universal primers M1SS and BC2_uni_R was performed on all cDNA. In the source study's methods: Each sample was normalized by randomly selecting 1 million high-quality reads, each carrying a distinct molecular identifier. Reads sharing molecular identifiers were discarded rather than binned into consensus sequences. MiTCR, run with a Q25 quality threshold and the strictest error-elimination algorithm, handled CDR3 identification, clonotype clustering and error correction. A nonparametric unseen species model using Euler transformation provided a lower-bound estimate of total TCR beta diversity. The raw public data were reprocessed by TCRdb itself: fastp quality trimming at Q25, MiXCR clonotype calling, in-frame beta chains only. Merged by CDR3 protein, the rows form single entries marked with the most common genes and DNA. What appears here as the V and J calls and clone size reflects TCRdb's work, not the paper's. The table for this sample lists approximately 580,000 distinct CDR3 sequences; under 30% of them were counted only once. The ten largest clones take up less than 9% of the sample.

Trimming takes 0 bases from V and 4 bases from J, and the germline ends sit 12 bases apart. CDR1 is given as SEHNR and CDR2 as FQNEAQ, both from the germline V gene (reference sequence). Including the terminal cysteine and phenylalanine, the CDR3 comprises 15 residues. Only CDR3 DNA remains: 45 bases, in frame from the first base. Concerning this clonotype: This receptor's antigen is unknown. No clone much larger than this one lies a single base away; base qualities are absent.

This sample also appeared in a second study, on T cells of mothers and their children. The second paper states: The donors were nine systemically healthy Caucasian individuals, made up of three mothers and their six children. cDNA synthesis consumed the entire amount of extracted RNA, loaded at around 1.5 ug RNA in each 15 ul reaction. In the second PCR, sample barcodes and 2-4 random nucleotides were introduced via the M1S primer. More than 9 million TCR beta CDR3 reads were obtained from each mother, and millions of reads were obtained from each child. TCR recombination output is similarly shaped by thymic selection in related and unrelated pairs, with a minor effect exerted by inherited differences. Normalized repertoire overlap in related mother-child pairs was always slightly higher than in unrelated mother-child pairs, but the difference was never significant. With a sensitivity of about 100 clones per million clonotypes, no persistent microchimeric T cell clones were detected. In the study, deep NGS was used to compare the TCR beta repertoires of mothers and children, and features distinguishing related mother-child pairs from unrelated individuals were sought. Mothers averaged approximately 41 +/- 4 years of age and children averaged about 10 +/- 4 years. After adapter ligation with NEBNext reagents, the libraries were sequenced on Illumina HiSeq 2000 with 100+100 nt paired-end reads. To prevent cross-contamination, the mother and child libraries were prepared a month apart and were sequenced in separate runs. Each donor had between about 500,000 and 2,100,000 distinct TCR beta clonotypes identified. Naive TCR beta clonotypes were estimated from low-frequency clonotypes matched to each donor's FACS-determined naive share, without sorting.

The receptor chain draws on TRBV7-9 and TRBJ2-5; a weak D assignment points to TRBD2 (6 bases agree). The source material was blood. The TCR comes from a boy aged 5 to 17 in good health. The CDR3 loop reads CASSLAEGGVETQYF. The bases are TGTGCCAGCAGCTTAGCGGAAGGAGGGGTAGAGACCCAGTACTTC.